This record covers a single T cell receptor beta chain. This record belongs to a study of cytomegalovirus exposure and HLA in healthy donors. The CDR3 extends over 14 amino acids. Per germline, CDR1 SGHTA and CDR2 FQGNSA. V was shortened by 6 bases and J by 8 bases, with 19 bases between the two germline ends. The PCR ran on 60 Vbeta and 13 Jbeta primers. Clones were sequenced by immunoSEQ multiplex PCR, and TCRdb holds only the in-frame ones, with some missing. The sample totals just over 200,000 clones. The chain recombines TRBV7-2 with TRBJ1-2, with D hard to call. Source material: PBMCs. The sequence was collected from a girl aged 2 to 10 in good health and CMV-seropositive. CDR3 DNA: TGTGCCAGCAGTTTACCCCGCGGGGTGTTGGGCTACACCTTC. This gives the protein CASSLPRGVLGYTF.